This T cell receptor (beta chain) stems from a study of PD-L1 blockade in urothelial cancer. Study-wide context: Patients previously received 0 to 3 chemotherapy regimens. Blood-derived samples held a median roughly 140,000 T cells.

Trimming cost V 0 bases and J 9 bases, with 12 bases left between them. The length of the CDR3 is 14 residues. Germline V gene sequence: CDR1 LGHNA, CDR2 YNFKEQ. The repertoire was sequenced with immunoSEQ multiplex PCR; TCRdb's copy has only in-frame clones and lacks some. This table holds 30,000 to 45,000 clones, about 86% found once. This specimen consisted of PBMCs, obtained around atezolizumab (anti-PD-L1) treatment. The clonotype was recovered from a man between 60 and 75 years old with urothelial cancer. V is TRBV4-2 and J is TRBJ1-5, with a weak D call TRBD1 (6 bases). The DNA of the CDR3 is TGTGCCAGCAGCCAAGAGACAGGAGGTGGGCCCCAGCATTTT. Its protein is CASSQETGGGPQHF.